This T cell receptor beta chain was sequenced during a study of vaccination and CD4 T cells after COVID-19. Study at large: A median of around 73 days (range 14 to 241) separated dose two from the taking of post-vaccine samples.

This sample's treatment: approximately 10-day PBMC culture with coronavirus spike peptide pools or control peptides (ViraFEST assay). Peptide pools at approximately 9.9 ug/ml and IL-2 at 10 IU/ml were added to cultures of 1.5 million to 2.5 million PBMCs per well. Germline V gene sequence: CDR1 MNHEY, CDR2 SVGEGT. This CDR3 comprises 19 residues. Trimming took 0 bases from V and 5 from J, leaving 20 bases between them. Turning to this clonotype: Antigen specificity is unknown.

The Oncomine TCR Beta short-read assay generated sequence data from the DNA of cultured CD4+ T cells. A single record per CDR3 protein comes from TCRdb applying MiXCR to the PCR reads. The sample holds about 21,000 distinct CDR3 sequences, around 70% seen once. The rearrangement joins TRBV6-2 or TRBV6-3 to TRBJ2-6, with D possibly being TRBD1 (6 bases). The sequenced material came from CD4+ T cells from blood, cultured in vitro. The source of this sequence is a human donor who had recovered from COVID-19. Here the CDR3 reads CASSYSLQDSPGRANVLTF. The CDR3 DNA is TGTGCCAGCAGTTACTCGTTACAGGACAGCCCGGGCCGGGCCAACGTCCTGACTTTC.